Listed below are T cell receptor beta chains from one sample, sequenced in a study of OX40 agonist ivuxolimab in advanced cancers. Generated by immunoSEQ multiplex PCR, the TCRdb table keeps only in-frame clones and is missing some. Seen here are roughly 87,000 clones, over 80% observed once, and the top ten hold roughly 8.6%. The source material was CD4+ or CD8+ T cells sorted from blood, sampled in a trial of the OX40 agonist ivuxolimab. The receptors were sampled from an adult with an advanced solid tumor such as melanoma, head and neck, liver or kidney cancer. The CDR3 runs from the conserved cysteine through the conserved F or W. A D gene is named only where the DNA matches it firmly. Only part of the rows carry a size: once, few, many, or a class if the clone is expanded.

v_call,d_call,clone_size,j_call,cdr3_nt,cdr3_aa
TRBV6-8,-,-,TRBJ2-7,TGTGCCAGCCTGGATGCAGCGTCTTCCTACGAGCAGTACTTC,CASLDAASSYEQYF
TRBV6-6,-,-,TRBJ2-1,TGTGCCAGCAGTTCCCTTCGGACAGATAACTACAATGAGCAGTTCTTC,CASSSLRTDNYNEQFF
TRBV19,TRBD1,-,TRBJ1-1,TGTGCCAGTAGTATAGGACAGGGCGGTGGCACTGAAGCTTTCTTT,CASSIGQGGGTEAFF
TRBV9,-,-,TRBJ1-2,TGTGCCAGCACTCAAGGGTGGGGCTACACCTTC,CASTQGWGYTF
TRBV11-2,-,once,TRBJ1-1,TGTGCCAGCAGCTTAGATTTTTCTAGTGGGTATGAAGCTTTCTTT,CASSLDFSSGYEAFF
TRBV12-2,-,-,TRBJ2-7,TGTGCAAGTCGCTTAAAGGACGACGTAGGGGGTTCCTACGAGCAGTACTTC,CASRLKDDVGGSYEQYF
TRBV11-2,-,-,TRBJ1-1,TGTGCCAGCAGCTATAGGGGGACCACTGAAGCTTTCTTT,CASSYRGTTEAFF
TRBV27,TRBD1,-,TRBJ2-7,TGTGCCAGCAGCCTAATAAGGACAGGGGGGACCTACGAGCAGTACTTC,CASSLIRTGGTYEQYF
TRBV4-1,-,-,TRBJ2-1,TGCGCCAGCAGCTTGATGGGGACCCTAACCTACAATGAGCAGTTCTTC,CASSLMGTLTYNEQFF
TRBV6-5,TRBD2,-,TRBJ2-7,TGTGCCAGCAGTTACTCGGCGGGACTAGGAGAAGAGCAGTACTTC,CASSYSAGLGEEQYF
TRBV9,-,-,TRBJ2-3,TGTGCCAGCAGCGTAATGGGCGGGGCCCCAGATACGCAGTATTTT,CASSVMGGAPDTQYF
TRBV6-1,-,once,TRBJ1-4,TGTGCCAACTTCTCAGGGACGCAGGATGAAAAACTGTTTTTT,CANFSGTQDEKLFF
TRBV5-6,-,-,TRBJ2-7,TGTGCCAGCAGCTTGATAGGGGCCCACGAGCAGTACTTC,CASSLIGAHEQYF
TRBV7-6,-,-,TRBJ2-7,TGTGCCAGCAGCTTAGGCGGGATCTCCTACGAGCAGTACTTC,CASSLGGISYEQYF
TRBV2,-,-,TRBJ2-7,TGTGCCAGCATCCAAGAGTCAGAAGACTACGAGCAGTACTTC,CASIQESEDYEQYF
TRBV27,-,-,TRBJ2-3,TGTGCCAGCAGTTTATATCCGACAGATACGCAGTATTTT,CASSLYPTDTQYF
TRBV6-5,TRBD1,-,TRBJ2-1,TGTGCCAGCAGTTTCACAGGGGGAAGCTCCTACAATGAGCAGTTCTTC,CASSFTGGSSYNEQFF
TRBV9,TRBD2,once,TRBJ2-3,TGTGCCAGCAGCGTAGTAGGGGAGGGGTTGCCAGATACGCAGTATTTT,CASSVVGEGLPDTQYF
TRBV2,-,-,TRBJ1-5,TGTGCCAGCACTCGCCGGGGCCGGGATCAGCCCCAGCATTTT,CASTRRGRDQPQHF
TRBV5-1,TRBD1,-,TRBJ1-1,TGCGCCAGCAGCCCCGGGACAGAGAGCACTGAAGCTTTCTTT,CASSPGTESTEAFF
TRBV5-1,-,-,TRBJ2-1,TGCGCCAGCACTGACGTCAATGAGCAGTTCTTC,CASTDVNEQFF
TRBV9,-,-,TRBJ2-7,TGTGCCAGCAGCGTAGACGATCGGGGCTACGAGCAGTACTTC,CASSVDDRGYEQYF
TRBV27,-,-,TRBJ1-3,TGTGCCAGCAGCGTTACCGGGTTCGGAAACACCATATATTTT,CASSVTGFGNTIYF
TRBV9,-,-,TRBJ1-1,TGTGCCAGCAGCGTAGTACTAGGGACGTTGAACACTGAAGCTTTCTTT,CASSVVLGTLNTEAFF
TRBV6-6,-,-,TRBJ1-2,TGTGCCAGCGGAACCGGGGGCCCCTGGTACACCTTC,CASGTGGPWYTF
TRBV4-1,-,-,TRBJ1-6,TGCGCCAGCAGAGACCTGGTTTCACCCCTCCACTTT,CASRDLVSPLHF
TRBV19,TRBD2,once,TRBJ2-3,TGTGCCAGTAGTATAATTCAGCGGGGGCCCACAGATACGCAGTATTTT,CASSIIQRGPTDTQYF
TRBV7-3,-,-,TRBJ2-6,TGTGCCAGCAGCTTAACCAGAGGCTTGCTCAGCTCTGGGGCCAACGTCCTGACTTTC,CASSLTRGLLSSGANVLTF
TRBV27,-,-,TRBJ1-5,TGTGCCAGCAGTTTATCGTTTCGGGCAGTTAACAATCAGCCCCAGCATTTT,CASSLSFRAVNNQPQHF
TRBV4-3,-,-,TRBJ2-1,TGCGCCAGCAGCCAAGACGTCGCGGGGAATGAGCAGTTCTTC,CASSQDVAGNEQFF
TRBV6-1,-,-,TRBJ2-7,TGTGCCAGCAGTGAACCCCACGAGCAGTACTTC,CASSEPHEQYF
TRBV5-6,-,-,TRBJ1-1,TGTGCCAGCAGCTTGGCCGGGTTGGGAAACACTGAAGCTTTCTTT,CASSLAGLGNTEAFF
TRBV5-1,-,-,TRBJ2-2,TGCGCCAGCGCGGACAACACCGGGGAGCTGTTTTTT,CASADNTGELFF
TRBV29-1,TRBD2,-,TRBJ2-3,TGCAGCGTTGAAGATCTTCAACTAGCGGGGGGCCCAGATACGCAGTATTTT,CSVEDLQLAGGPDTQYF
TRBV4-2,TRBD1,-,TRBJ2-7,TGTGCCAGCAGCCAAGATCGGGACAGGGAGGGAGACCACGAGCAGTACTTC,CASSQDRDREGDHEQYF
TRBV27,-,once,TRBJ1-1,TGTGCCAGCAGTTTAATAGTGAACACTGAAGCTTTCTTT,CASSLIVNTEAFF
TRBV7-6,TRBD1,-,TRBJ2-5,TGTGCCAGCAGCTCGACCCCTGGACAGGGGGCAGAGACCCAGTACTTC,CASSSTPGQGAETQYF
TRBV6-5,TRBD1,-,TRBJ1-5,TGTGCCAGCAGGAAGGGGGCAGGTAATCAGCCCCAGCATTTT,CASRKGAGNQPQHF
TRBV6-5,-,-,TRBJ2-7,TGTGCCAGCAGTTACACGGGGGTGTCGATCGAGCAGTACTTC,CASSYTGVSIEQYF
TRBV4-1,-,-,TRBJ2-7,TGCGCCAGCAGCCAAGAGGTGGCGGGGGCGCGTGAGCAGTACTTC,CASSQEVAGAREQYF
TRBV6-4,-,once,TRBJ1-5,TGTGCCAGTAAAGCCCAGGTTTATAGCAATCAGCCCCAGCATTTT,CASKAQVYSNQPQHF
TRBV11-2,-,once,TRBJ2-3,TGTGCCAGCAGCTTATGGGGGCGGCTAGATACGCAGTATTTT,CASSLWGRLDTQYF
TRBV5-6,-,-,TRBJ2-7,TGTGCCAGCAGCCGGGTGGGGCTCCGCTACGAGCAGTACTTC,CASSRVGLRYEQYF